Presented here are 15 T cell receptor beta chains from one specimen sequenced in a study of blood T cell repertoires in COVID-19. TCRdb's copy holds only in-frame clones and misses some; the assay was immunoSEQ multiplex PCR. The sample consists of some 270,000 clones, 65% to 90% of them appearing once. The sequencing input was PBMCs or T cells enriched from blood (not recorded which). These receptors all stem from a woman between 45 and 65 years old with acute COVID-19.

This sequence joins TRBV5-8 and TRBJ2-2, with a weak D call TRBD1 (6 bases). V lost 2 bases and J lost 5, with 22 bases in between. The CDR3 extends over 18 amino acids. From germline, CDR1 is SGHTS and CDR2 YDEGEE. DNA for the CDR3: TGTGCCAGCAGCTTCAGGGGAACCGGGACCCAGCTTACCGGGGAGCTGTTTTTT. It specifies CASSFRGTGTQLTGELFF.

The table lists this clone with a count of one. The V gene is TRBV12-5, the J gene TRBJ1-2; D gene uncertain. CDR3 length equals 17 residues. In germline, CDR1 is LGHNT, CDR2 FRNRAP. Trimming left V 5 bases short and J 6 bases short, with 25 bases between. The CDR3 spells CASGPLAGSLRLNGYTF. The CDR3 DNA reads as TGTGCTAGTGGTCCCCTTGCGGGCAGCCTTAGACTTAATGGCTACACCTTC.

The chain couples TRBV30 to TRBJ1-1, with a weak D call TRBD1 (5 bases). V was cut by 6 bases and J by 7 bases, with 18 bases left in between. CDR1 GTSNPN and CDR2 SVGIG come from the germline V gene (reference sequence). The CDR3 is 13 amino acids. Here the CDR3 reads CACRPGLRFEAFF. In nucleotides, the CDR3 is TGTGCCTGCAGACCGGGACTGAGATTTGAAGCTTTCTTT.

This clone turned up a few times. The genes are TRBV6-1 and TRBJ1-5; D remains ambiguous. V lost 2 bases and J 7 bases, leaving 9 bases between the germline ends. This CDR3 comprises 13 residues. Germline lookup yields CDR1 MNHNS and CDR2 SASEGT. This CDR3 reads CASSEREQQPQHF. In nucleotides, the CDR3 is TGTGCCAGCAGTGAACGTGAACAACAGCCCCAGCATTTT.

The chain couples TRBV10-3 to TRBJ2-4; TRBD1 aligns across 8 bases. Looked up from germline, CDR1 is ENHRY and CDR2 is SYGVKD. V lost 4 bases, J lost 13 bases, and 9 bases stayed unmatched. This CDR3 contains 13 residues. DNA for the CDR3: TGTGCCATCAGTGGCCGGGACAGGCGAACCCAGTACTTC. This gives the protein CAISGRDRRTQYF.

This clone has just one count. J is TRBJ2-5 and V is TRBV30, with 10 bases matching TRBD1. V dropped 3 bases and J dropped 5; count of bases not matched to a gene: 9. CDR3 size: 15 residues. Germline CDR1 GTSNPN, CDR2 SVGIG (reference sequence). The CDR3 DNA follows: TGTGCCTGGAGCCTAAAGACAGGGGGCAAGGAGACCCAGTACTTC. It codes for CAWSLKTGGKETQYF.

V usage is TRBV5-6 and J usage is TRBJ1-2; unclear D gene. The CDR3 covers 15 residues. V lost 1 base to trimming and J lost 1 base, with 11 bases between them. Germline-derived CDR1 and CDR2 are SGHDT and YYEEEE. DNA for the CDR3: TGTGCCAGCAGCTTGTCGACTTTCGGTAACTATGGCTACACCTTC. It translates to CASSLSTFGNYGYTF. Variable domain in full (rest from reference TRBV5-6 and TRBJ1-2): DAGVTQSPTHLIKTRGQQVTLRCSPKSGHDTVSWYQQALGQGPQFIFQYYEEEERQRGNFPDRFSGHQFPNYSSELNVNALLLGDSALYLCASSLSTFGNYGYTFGSGTRLTVV.

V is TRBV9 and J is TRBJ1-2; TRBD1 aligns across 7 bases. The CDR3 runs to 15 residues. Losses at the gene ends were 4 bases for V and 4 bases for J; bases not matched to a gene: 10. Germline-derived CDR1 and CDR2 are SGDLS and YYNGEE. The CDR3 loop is CASSPNRRDSYGYTF. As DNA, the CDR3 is TGTGCCAGCAGCCCTAACCGCCGGGACAGCTATGGCTACACCTTC.

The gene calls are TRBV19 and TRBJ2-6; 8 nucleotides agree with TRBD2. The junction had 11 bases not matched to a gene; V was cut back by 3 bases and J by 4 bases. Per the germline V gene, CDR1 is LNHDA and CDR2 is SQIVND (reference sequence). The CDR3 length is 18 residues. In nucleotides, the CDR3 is TGTGCCAGTAGTATTCGGGCGGGGGGCTCTCTGGGGGCCAACGTCCTGACTTTC. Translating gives CASSIRAGGSLGANVLTF.

DNA of the CDR3: TGTGCCTGGAGTGGACAGCACAACACTGAAGCTTTCTTT. It yields the protein CAWSGQHNTEAFF. The gene calls are TRBV30 and TRBJ1-1, with D perhaps matching TRBD1 (5 bases). This CDR3 is built from 13 residues. The germline V and J ends were trimmed by 1 base and 2 bases, with 8 bases remaining between them. Germline loops: CDR1 GTSNPN, CDR2 SVGIG (reference sequence).

The CDR3 DNA follows: TGTGCCAGCAGCCTAGAGCAGGGCCGTAACTATGGCTACACCTTC. It yields the protein CASSLEQGRNYGYTF. The V call is TRBV5-5, the J call TRBJ1-2; D possibly corresponds to TRBD1 (5 bases). The CDR3 runs 15 residues. Looked up from germline, CDR1 is SGHKS and CDR2 is YYEKEE (reference sequence). Trimming cost V 4 bases and J 1 base, with 14 bases left between them.

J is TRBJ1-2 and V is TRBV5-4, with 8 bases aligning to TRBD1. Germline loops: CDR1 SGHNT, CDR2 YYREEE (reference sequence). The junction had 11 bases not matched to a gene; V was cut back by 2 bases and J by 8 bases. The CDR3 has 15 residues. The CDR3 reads CASSFRQGKNDGYTF. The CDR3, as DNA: TGTGCCAGCAGCTTCCGACAGGGGAAGAATGACGGCTACACCTTC.

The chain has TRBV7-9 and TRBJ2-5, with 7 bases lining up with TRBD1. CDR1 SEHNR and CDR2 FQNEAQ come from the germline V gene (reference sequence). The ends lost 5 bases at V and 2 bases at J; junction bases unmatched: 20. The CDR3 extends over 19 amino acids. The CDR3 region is CASSRITGDGKGRQETQYF. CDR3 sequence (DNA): TGTGCCAGCAGCCGGATCACAGGGGATGGTAAAGGAAGACAAGAGACCCAGTACTTC.

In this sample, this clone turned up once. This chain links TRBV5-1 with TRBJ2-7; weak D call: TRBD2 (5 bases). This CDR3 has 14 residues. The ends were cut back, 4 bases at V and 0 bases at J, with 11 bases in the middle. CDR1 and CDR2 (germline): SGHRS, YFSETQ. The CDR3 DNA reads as TGCGCCAGCAGCCCCCCGGGGTCCTCCTACGAGCAGTACTTC. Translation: CASSPPGSSYEQYF.

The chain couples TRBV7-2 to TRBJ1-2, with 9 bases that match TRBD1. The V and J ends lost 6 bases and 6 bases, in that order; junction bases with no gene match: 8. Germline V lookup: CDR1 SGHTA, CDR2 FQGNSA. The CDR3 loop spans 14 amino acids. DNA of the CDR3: TGTGCCAGCAGATACCGGGACAGGGTAAATGGCTACACCTTC. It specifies CASRYRDRVNGYTF.